A single T cell receptor (beta chain) is shown here with its context. The protocol was immunoSEQ multiplex PCR, while the TCRdb copy is restricted to in-frame clones and leaves out a portion. The repertoire has about 260,000 clones, 80% to 90% of them found once; the top ten carry about 2.2%. The data are from a study of blood T cell repertoires in COVID-19. Self-reported history from a screening survey and questionnaire set each donor's cohort. What the recovered Cohort 3 donors had was two negative PCRs, clearance, or symptom resolution. The source is a woman under 30 who had recovered from COVID-19. Sequenced input: PBMCs or T cells enriched from blood (not recorded which).

CDR3 nucleotide sequence: TGCAGCGTTAGACAGGGGACAGGGGTGAACACTGAAGCTTTCTTT. Amino acids: CSVRQGTGVNTEAFF. The chain employs TRBV29-1 and TRBJ1-1; 10 nucleotides align to TRBD1. Germline V gene data show CDR1 as SQVTM and CDR2 as ANQGSEA. J gave up 0 bases and V 5 bases, and 6 bases lay outside the gene matches. The CDR3 has 15 amino acids.